The subject of this entry is one TCR beta chain. The antigen remains undetermined. The sample is drawn from a study of shared clonotypes between healthy human individuals. Background on the study: CD8 memory received one plate per donor, CD8 naive two, CD4 memory three and CD4 naive three. Overall study findings and caveats: Among non-shared clonotypes, generation probabilities were lower than among those shared by all four donors. For naive CD4 cells, roughly 5% of clonotypes were shared across a few donors. In the sorted subsets, rarefaction showed sequencing was incomplete despite large depth.

CDR1 SGHDN and CDR2 FVKESK come from the germline V gene. This CDR3 comprises 11 residues. V gave up 4 bases and J gave up 5 bases, with 4 bases separating them. TCRdb's copy holds only in-frame clones and misses some; the assay was immunoSEQ multiplex PCR. The sample comprises approximately 980,000 clones, 76% of which are singletons, and around 1.5% rests with the top ten. This chain links TRBV14 with TRBJ2-3; D call uncertain. The source is a man aged 18 to 30 in good health. Sequences were obtained from memory CD4+ T cells sorted from blood. Subset given: CD45RA-negative fraction. CDR3 nucleotides: TGTGCCAGCAGCCTCCTAGATACGCAGTATTTT. Protein: CASSLLDTQYF.